The rows below give T cell receptor beta chains drawn from one sample of a study of blood T cell repertoires in COVID-19. Clones were sequenced by immunoSEQ multiplex PCR, and TCRdb holds only the in-frame ones, with some missing. The data contain 140,000 to 150,000 clones, nearly 90% of them seen just once; the ten biggest clones take up 1.5% to 2%. Sequencing input: peripheral blood. These receptors were taken from a man in his sixties or seventies with acute or convalescent COVID-19. CDR3s include the opening cysteine and the closing phenylalanine or tryptophan. The D gene is left open where the match is weak. Clone size appears in some rows only: once, few, many, or a class for an expanded clone.

d_call	v_call	clone_size	j_call	cdr3_length	cdr3_nt	cdr3_aa
.	TRBV6-1	few	TRBJ1-1	13	TGTGCCAGCAGTGAAAAACAGGTCAATGAAGCTTTCTTT	CASSEKQVNEAFF
.	TRBV6-1	.	TRBJ1-1	13	TGTGCCAGCAGTGATAACAGGGCTAGGGAAGCTTTCTTT	CASSDNRAREAFF
.	TRBV7-9	.	TRBJ2-5	14	TGTGCCAGCAGCCTCGCGAAAGAAGCTGAGACCCAGTACTTC	CASSLAKEAETQYF
TRBD1	TRBV7-9	.	TRBJ1-4	14	TGTGCCAGCAGCTTGAAGGGGGCTGAGGAAAAACTGTTTTTT	CASSLKGAEEKLFF
TRBD1	TRBV15	.	TRBJ1-1	16	TGTGCCACCAGCAGAGGAGGCACAGGGGGTGGCACTGAAGCTTTCTTT	CATSRGGTGGGTEAFF
TRBD2	TRBV5-1	once	TRBJ2-1	18	TGCGCCAGCAGCTTGGCCGTAGCGGGAGGGACAATATACAATGAGCAGTTCTTC	CASSLAVAGGTIYNEQFF
.	TRBV11-2	.	TRBJ2-7	15	TGTGCCAGCAGCTGGCGGGGGCAAGAGTGGAACGAGCAGTACTTC	CASSWRGQEWNEQYF
TRBD1	TRBV5-8	.	TRBJ1-5	14	TGTGCCAGCACCCTAGGCAGGGGGCATCAGCCCCAGCATTTT	CASTLGRGHQPQHF
.	TRBV13	.	TRBJ2-1	12	TGTGCCAGCAGCTTCGACAGGCATGAGCAGTTCTTC	CASSFDRHEQFF
TRBD2	TRBV9	.	TRBJ2-7	15	TGTGCCAGCAGCGACGGACTAGCCCTCACCAACGAGCAGTACTTC	CASSDGLALTNEQYF
TRBD1	TRBV10-3	.	TRBJ2-1	16	TGTGCCATCAGTGAGTACGGGGACAGGGGGCCTGATGAGCAGTTCTTC	CAISEYGDRGPDEQFF
.	TRBV10-3	.	TRBJ2-5	13	TGTGCCATCAGCGTTAGCCCTAAAGAGACCCAGTACTTC	CAISVSPKETQYF
.	TRBV10-3	once	TRBJ2-7	13	TGTGCCATCAGTGAAGGCCCAGGGGTCGAGCAGTACTTC	CAISEGPGVEQYF
.	TRBV11-2	once	TRBJ1-3	11	TGTGCCAGCAGCTCCAGTGACACCATATATTTT	CASSSSDTIYF
.	TRBV24-1	once	TRBJ1-2	13	TGTGCCACCAGTGATTTTAGACAGCGCCGCTACACCTTC	CATSDFRQRRYTF
TRBD2	TRBV5-4	.	TRBJ2-2	16	TGTGCCAGCAGCTTGGCGCGGGGGTCAAACACCGGGGAGCTGTTTTTT	CASSLARGSNTGELFF
TRBD1	TRBV27	.	TRBJ2-5	16	TGTGCCAGCAGTTTACATGGACAGGGGAGGAGAGAGACCCAGTACTTC	CASSLHGQGRRETQYF
.	TRBV19	.	TRBJ1-1	13	TGTGCCAGTAGTCTGAGAGGATTTACTGAAGCTTTCTTT	CASSLRGFTEAFF
TRBD1	TRBV27	once	TRBJ1-1	14	TGTGCCAGCAGTCTAGACAGGGCGGGAACTGAAGCTTTCTTT	CASSLDRAGTEAFF
.	TRBV9	few	TRBJ1-2	14	TGTGCCAGCAGCGTAGGTGGGACACCTCGCGGCTACACCTTC	CASSVGGTPRGYTF
.	TRBV2	once	TRBJ1-1	14	TGTGCCAGCAGTCCTCAGGGGATCGTCACTGAAGCTTTCTTT	CASSPQGIVTEAFF
TRBD1	TRBV18	.	TRBJ1-1	15	TGTGCCAGCTCACCAGGGACAGGGCCGAACACTGAAGCTTTCTTT	CASSPGTGPNTEAFF
TRBD1	TRBV11-1	.	TRBJ1-1	15	TGTGCCAGCAGCTCCCTGACAGGGTCCAACACTGAAGCTTTCTTT	CASSSLTGSNTEAFF
TRBD2	TRBV2	.	TRBJ2-3	16	TGTGCCAGCAGGGGGACTAGCGGGGCGGGGTCAGATACGCAGTATTTT	CASRGTSGAGSDTQYF
.	TRBV6-5	.	TRBJ1-1	15	TGTGCCAGCAGTTACGAAGCAGGGCTTCGGGCTGAAGCTTTCTTT	CASSYEAGLRAEAFF
.	TRBV6-6	.	TRBJ2-2	15	TGTGCCAGCAGTTTGCAGGGGCCCCTGACCGGGGAGCTGTTTTTT	CASSLQGPLTGELFF
.	TRBV11-2	once	TRBJ1-1	14	TGTGCCAGCAGCTCCAGGTATTTTAACACTGAAGCTTTCTTT	CASSSRYFNTEAFF
.	TRBV19	.	TRBJ1-4	16	TGTGCCAGTACAAAAGAGGGTCCTTCAACTAATGAAAAACTGTTTTTT	CASTKEGPSTNEKLFF
.	TRBV7-9	.	TRBJ1-1	14	TGTGCCAGCAGCTTTTGGGGGCTGCAAACTGAAGCTTTCTTT	CASSFWGLQTEAFF
.	TRBV6-5	.	TRBJ2-2	13	TGTGCCATCAGGGAGGATAACACCGGGGAGCTGTTTTTT	CAIREDNTGELFF
.	TRBV5-1	.	TRBJ1-4	16	TGCGCCAGCAGCTTGGGGTTTGGAGCAACTAATGAAAAACTGTTTTTT	CASSLGFGATNEKLFF
.	TRBV25-1	.	TRBJ2-5	14	TGTGCCAGCAGTGAATCTGGCTTTCAAGAGACCCAGTACTTC	CASSESGFQETQYF
.	TRBV5-1	.	TRBJ1-2	15	TGCGCCAGCAGCTTGGTTGCAGGGGCCTTACATGGCTACACCTTC	CASSLVAGALHGYTF
.	TRBV14	.	TRBJ1-1	14	TGTGCCAGCAGTTACATTCACGGGGGAGCTGAAGCTTTCTTT	CASSYIHGGAEAFF
.	TRBV6-1	.	TRBJ1-5	16	TGTGCCAGCAGTGACGAGACAGTAAATAGCAATCAGCCCCAGCATTTT	CASSDETVNSNQPQHF
TRBD1	TRBV6-5	.	TRBJ1-4	15	TGTGCCAGCAGTTACAGGGCAGGGGGCAATGAAAAACTGTTTTTT	CASSYRAGGNEKLFF
.	TRBV6-5	.	TRBJ1-2	13	TGTGCCAGCAGGGTCGGGACTCTCTATGGCTACACCTTC	CASRVGTLYGYTF
TRBD1	TRBV19	.	TRBJ1-5	16	TGTGCCAGTAGGCCGAAGCCGGGACAGGGGGCCCAGCCCCAGCATTTT	CASRPKPGQGAQPQHF